The clone carrying this TCR beta chain was seen at least ten times. This sample's TCRbeta library carried unique molecular identifier barcodes. TCRdb fed the PCR reads into MiXCR, producing one record per CDR3 protein. This table has approximately 400,000 distinct CDR3 sequences, 11% appearing once. The data are from a study of T-cell reconstitution after alpha-beta-depleted transplantation in children. The origin of this receptor is a human donor who donated a stem cell graft to a child with acute myeloid leukemia. The material was PBMCs from the stem cell graft donor, obtained from the stem cell graft.

CDR3 in amino acids: CASRWTDTQYF. In nucleotides, the CDR3 is TGTGCCAGCCGGTGGACAGATACGCAGTATTTT. The chain employs TRBV6-1 and TRBJ2-3; D unresolved. Germline loops: CDR1 MNHNS, CDR2 SASEGT. V gave up 8 bases and J gave up 3 bases, with 6 bases separating them. This CDR3 spans 11 amino acids.